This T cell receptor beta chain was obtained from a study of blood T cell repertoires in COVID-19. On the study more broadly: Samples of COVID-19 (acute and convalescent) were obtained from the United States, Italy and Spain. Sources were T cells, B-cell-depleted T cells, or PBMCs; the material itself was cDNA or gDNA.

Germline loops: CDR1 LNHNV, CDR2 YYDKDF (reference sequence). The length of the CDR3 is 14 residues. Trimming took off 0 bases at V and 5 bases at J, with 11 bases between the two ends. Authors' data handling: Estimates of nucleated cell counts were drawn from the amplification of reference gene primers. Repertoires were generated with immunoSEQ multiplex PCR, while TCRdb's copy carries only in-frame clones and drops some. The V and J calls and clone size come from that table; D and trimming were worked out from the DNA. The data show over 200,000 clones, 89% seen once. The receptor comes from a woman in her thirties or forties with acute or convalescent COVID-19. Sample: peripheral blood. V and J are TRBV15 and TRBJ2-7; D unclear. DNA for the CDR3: TGTGCCACCAGCAGAGATCCAGGAATCCACGAGCAGTACGTC. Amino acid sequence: CATSRDPGIHEQYV.